This TCR beta chain was sequenced during a study of blood T cell repertoires in COVID-19. Study context: The United States, Italy and Spain supplied acute and convalescent COVID-19 samples.

The authors' processing: The authors estimated nucleated cell counts from reference gene primer amplification. Profiling relied on immunoSEQ multiplex PCR, and the TCRdb table lists in-frame clones only, not all of them. That table furnishes V, J and clone size, whereas the DNA furnished D and trimming. The data show approximately 40,000 clones, approximately 90% seen once. The receptor comes from a human donor in a cohort sampled during active COVID-19. The sequencing sample was made of peripheral blood.

CDR3 DNA: TGCAGTCCCAGGTCCACCGGGGAGCTGTTTTTT. Amino acid sequence: CSPRSTGELFF. This chain uses TRBV20-1 with TRBJ2-2; unclear D gene. Trimming left V 8 bases short and J 4 bases short, with 8 bases between. Germline loops: CDR1 DFQATT, CDR2 SNEGSKA (reference sequence). CDR3 length equals 11 residues.